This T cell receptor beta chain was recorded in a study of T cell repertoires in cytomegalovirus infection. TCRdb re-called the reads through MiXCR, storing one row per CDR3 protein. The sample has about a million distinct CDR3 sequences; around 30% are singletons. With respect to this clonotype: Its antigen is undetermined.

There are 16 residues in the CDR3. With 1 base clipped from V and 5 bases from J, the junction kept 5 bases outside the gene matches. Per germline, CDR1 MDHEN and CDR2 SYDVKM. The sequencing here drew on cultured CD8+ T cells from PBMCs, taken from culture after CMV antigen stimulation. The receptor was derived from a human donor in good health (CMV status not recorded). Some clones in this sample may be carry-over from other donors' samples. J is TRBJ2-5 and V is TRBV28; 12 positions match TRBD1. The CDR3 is CASSLSGTGGDETQYF. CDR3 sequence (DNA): TGTGCCAGCAGTTTATCGGGGACAGGGGGCGATGAGACCCAGTACTTC.